The rows below give T cell receptor beta chains drawn from one sample of a study of response to subunit inactivated influenza vaccine. TCRdb itself ran the RT-PCR reads through MiXCR, one entry per CDR3 protein. The sample lists about 540,000 distinct CDR3 sequences; 20% to 25% were seen once. In addition, the sample was reused for a study of T cells expressing NK-cell markers.

Sequencing used CD4+ T cells sorted from PBMCs, obtained 11 to 12 days after vaccination. The receptor set was obtained from a man in his fifties who received an inactivated influenza vaccine. The CDR3 runs from the conserved cysteine through the conserved F or W. D genes are given only for firm matches.

j_gene,v_gene,d_gene,CDR3aa
TRBJ1-2,TRBV12-3/TRBV12-4,-,CASSLMGDYGYTF
TRBJ2-6,TRBV11-1,-,CASTISGSPGALSGANVLTF
TRBJ2-7,TRBV10-3,-,CAISGRVYEQYF
TRBJ2-5,TRBV5-1,TRBD2,CASSLGGLAGVLEETQYF
TRBJ2-5,TRBV7-8,-,CASSLAPVETQYF
TRBJ2-5,TRBV27,TRBD2,CASSVGTTRIETQYF
TRBJ2-2,TRBV2,-,CASSEWAGYANTGELFF
TRBJ1-1,TRBV5-1,TRBD1,CASRGDSGNTEAFF
TRBJ1-5,TRBV20-1,-,CSASRGNQPQHF
TRBJ1-6,TRBV7-8,-,CASSTLGWGNSPLHF
TRBJ1-6,TRBV28,-,CASKSGNNSPLHF
TRBJ2-2,TRBV9,-,CASSVDAGASGELFF
TRBJ2-7,TRBV7-9,-,CASSATGRNYEQYF
TRBJ2-1,TRBV12-3/TRBV12-4,-,CASSLGASFQFF
TRBJ1-1,TRBV10-3,-,CAISGGAQGTEAFF
TRBJ2-5,TRBV28,TRBD1,CASSLRQGVWETQYF
TRBJ1-6,TRBV10-3,-,CAIGRDDSPLHF
TRBJ2-3,TRBV7-2,TRBD1,CASSWGTGGSTDTQYF
TRBJ2-3,TRBV5-1,-,CASHELASSTDTQYF
TRBJ1-1,TRBV4-1,-,CASSRRGSGKLEAFF
TRBJ2-1,TRBV29-1,TRBD1,CSARDRGLYNEQFF
TRBJ2-1,TRBV4-1,TRBD2,CASSQAGGSSYNEQFF
TRBJ2-5,TRBV24-1,-,CATSAGETQYF
TRBJ2-4,TRBV20-1,-,CSAIKPRGTKNIQYF
TRBJ2-7,TRBV10-1,TRBD1,CASTTGQDTRPTEQYF
TRBJ2-7,TRBV6-2/TRBV6-3,-,CASSSPSWGYEQYF
TRBJ2-2,TRBV3-1,-,CASRQAGTKNTGELFF
TRBJ2-5,TRBV20-1,-,CSASHQETQYF
TRBJ2-2,TRBV14,TRBD1,CASSRDRETMTGELFF
TRBJ2-1,TRBV7-2,-,CASSSRGYEQFF
TRBJ2-7,TRBV7-2,TRBD2,CASSLVLAGDEQYF
TRBJ2-7,TRBV6-2/TRBV6-3,TRBD1,CASSYSGTGASTYEQYF
TRBJ2-7,TRBV29-1,-,CSVEDDSYEQYF
TRBJ2-5,TRBV3-1,-,CASSSLTGEETQYF
TRBJ2-1,TRBV7-2,TRBD2,CASSLGTRAGQFF
TRBJ2-5,TRBV9,TRBD1,CASSVKGQGSGETQYF
TRBJ2-7,TRBV20-1,-,CSATVYSLREQYF
TRBJ2-6,TRBV20-1,TRBD1,CSARDRGFSGANVLTF
TRBJ2-1,TRBV7-6,TRBD2,CASSQTSGRSDEQFF
TRBJ1-4,TRBV20-1,TRBD1,CSAPNPGQGSEKLFF
TRBJ1-6,TRBV30,-,CAWSVQRGGGSPLHF
TRBJ1-1,TRBV4-2,-,CASSQGGAGDTEAFF
TRBJ2-7,TRBV6-6,TRBD1,CASRPRDSYEQYF
TRBJ2-3,TRBV11-2,-,CASSLTGSRTDTQYF
TRBJ2-7,TRBV7-6,TRBD1,CASSLDRGARYEQYF
TRBJ1-2,TRBV5-4,-,CASSLGGRDGYTF
TRBJ1-1,TRBV6-1,TRBD1,CASSDRGYTEAFF
TRBJ2-2,TRBV12-3/TRBV12-4,TRBD1,CASSFRTGLTGELFF
TRBJ2-1,TRBV7-7,-,CASSLDLFSYNEQFF